This entry lists 14 T cell receptor beta chains sequenced from one sample in a study of T-cell memory formation after mild COVID-19 (dated by TCRdb to the early 2020s). Library prep was done by 5' RACE. The sample was run on an Illumina NovaSeq 6000. TCRdb reprocessed the public reads (quality trimming at Q25 with fastp, clone calling with MiXCR) and kept in-frame beta chains. CDR3 protein duplicates are merged, each entry listing the most common genes and DNA. Within this sample are a few hundred thousand distinct CDR3 sequences, with less than 25% of them counted one time only. The ten top clones hold 7.5% to 9.5% of the sample. Sequencing input: PBMCs or a T cell subset sorted from them (not recorded which). These receptors all come from an adult woman who had mild COVID-19 (a few samples of this study predate the infection). The sample titles of this study are shuffled in the database, so cell type and time point are left out; the donor was told from shared clones.

This clonotype was detected only a few times. The CDR3 sequence: CAAGPKGRGAFF. CDR3 DNA sequence: TGTGCCGCGGGCCCGAAGGGAAGGGGGGCTTTCTTT. The chain carries TRBV24-1 and TRBJ1-1; D might be TRBD1 (6 bases). This CDR3 comprises 12 residues. The germline V and J ends were trimmed by 12 bases and 11 bases, with 21 bases remaining between them. CDR1 KGHDR and CDR2 SFDVKD come from the germline V gene.

J is TRBJ2-1 and V is TRBV4-1, with 9 bases fitting TRBD2. The J segment lost 7 bases and the V segment lost 4 bases, leaving 14 bases of the junction unmatched. Germline CDR1 MGHRA, CDR2 YSYEKL. There are 17 residues in the CDR3. In DNA, the CDR3 is TGCGCCAGCAGCCCCACCCTGGCTAGCGGGGTTGGAAATGAGCAGTTCTTC. Encoded protein: CASSPTLASGVGNEQFF.

This rearrangement joins TRBV4-1 to TRBJ2-1; possibly TRBD1 or TRBD2 for D (6 bases each). This CDR3 contains 14 residues. Germline CDR1 is MGHRA and CDR2 is YSYEKL. Trimming shortened V by 3 bases and J by 5 bases, and 11 bases separated the two germline ends. The CDR3 nucleotides are TGCGCCAGCAGCCAGAGGGGGGCCAACAATGAGCAGTTCTTC. It encodes CASSQRGANNEQFF.

V gene TRBV24-1 combines with J gene TRBJ2-7; D not certain. Trimming pared 2 bases from V and 6 bases from J, leaving 10 bases between. Germline CDR1 and CDR2: KGHDR and SFDVKD. This CDR3 has 13 residues. CDR3 sequence: CATSDSGAGEQYF. The CDR3 DNA is TGTGCCACCAGTGATTCAGGTGCCGGCGAGCAGTACTTC.

This clonotype was seen more than once but under ten times. The rearrangement links TRBV5-5 to TRBJ2-4, with D possibly TRBD1 on 5 matching bases. This CDR3 has 15 residues. V lost 2 bases, J lost 4 bases, and 13 bases lay in between. Germline V gene sequence: CDR1 SGHKS, CDR2 YYEKEE (reference sequence). The CDR3 bases are TGTGCCAGCAGCTTTTTTACAGACAGAAAAAACATTCAGTACTTC. This gives the protein CASSFFTDRKNIQYF.

The chain recombines TRBV7-6 with TRBJ2-1; 11 positions agree with TRBD1. The V gene's germline CDR1 is SGHVS and CDR2 FNYEAQ. The CDR3 covers 15 residues. With 7 bases clipped from V and 13 bases from J, the junction kept 15 bases outside the gene matches. CDR3 sequence reads: CASTDRRSDRGRQFF. For the CDR3, the DNA is TGTGCCAGCACCGACAGGCGCTCGGACAGGGGGCGACAGTTCTTC.

A few counts support this clonotype. The J gene is TRBJ2-2, the V gene TRBV11-2; TRBD2 matches at 10 bases. Trimming took 5 bases from V and 1 from J; bases not matched to a gene: 4. CDR3 length: 16 residues. Germline lookup yields CDR1 SGHAT and CDR2 FQNNGV. The CDR3 DNA sequence: TGTGCCAGCAGCCTCGGACTAGCGGTGAACACCGGGGAGCTGTTTTTT. This gives the protein CASSLGLAVNTGELFF.

The sample holds a few counts of this clonotype. The chain is built from TRBV4-3 and TRBJ1-5, with D possibly matching TRBD1 (5 bases). This CDR3 region has 17 residues. Germline V gene data show CDR1 as LGHNA and CDR2 as YSLEER. Deletions cut 0 bases from V and 6 bases from J, with 18 bases between. CDR3 nucleotide sequence: TGCGCCAGCAGCCAAGAGTCAGGGAGGGCGTTTTCTCAGCCCCAGCATTTT. This gives the protein CASSQESGRAFSQPQHF.

In its sample, this clonotype was seen a few times. The chain joins TRBV6-6 to TRBJ1-2, with 7 positions matching TRBD1. Germline V CDR1 and CDR2: MNHNY, SVGAGI (reference sequence). V lost 2 bases and J lost 2; bases outside the gene matches: 2. The CDR3 has 14 amino acids. CDR3 protein: CASSYQGQNYGYTF. Here the CDR3 DNA reads TGTGCCAGCAGTTACCAGGGACAGAACTATGGCTACACCTTC.

This chain connects TRBV29-1 to TRBJ2-7; tentatively, D is TRBD1 (5 bases). This CDR3 is 13 amino acids long. The V end was cut by 1 base, the J end by 3 bases, with 10 bases between. Germline V CDR1 and CDR2: SQVTM, ANQGSEA. CDR3 sequence: CSVEGGRFYEQYF. In DNA, the CDR3 is TGCAGCGTTGAAGGGGGCAGGTTCTACGAGCAGTACTTC.

In its sample, this clonotype was seen many times. The chain combines TRBV29-1 with TRBJ2-3; the D gene is possibly TRBD1 (5 bases). Deletions cut 6 bases from V and 0 bases from J, with 10 bases between. The germline gives CDR1 SQVTM, CDR2 ANQGSEA. The CDR3 has 13 amino acids. The CDR3 is CSVTGASTDTQYF. The CDR3 nucleotides read TGCAGCGTAACAGGCGCCAGCACAGATACGCAGTATTTT.

This clonotype was seen at least ten times. The V and J genes are TRBV7-9 and TRBJ1-1; 9 nucleotides match TRBD1. Losses at the gene ends were 3 bases for V and 3 bases for J; bases not matched to a gene: 2. Germline-derived CDR1 and CDR2 are SEHNR and FQNEAQ (reference sequence). CDR3 size: 14 residues. DNA of the CDR3: TGTGCCAGCAGCTTTTGGACAGGGGACACTGAAGCTTTCTTT. Encoded protein: CASSFWTGDTEAFF.

V and J are TRBV9 and TRBJ1-2, with D hard to call. Trimming removed 3 bases at V and 1 base at J, with 10 bases between. Germline V gene data show CDR1 as SGDLS and CDR2 as YYNGEE. The CDR3 sequence is 14 residues long. The CDR3 DNA reads as TGTGCCAGCAGCGCCTTCGAAATTAACTATGGCTACACCTTC. Protein product: CASSAFEINYGYTF. Supplemented by reference TRBV9 and TRBJ1-2, the full variable domain reads DSGVTQTPKHLITATGQRVTLRCSPRSGDLSVYWYQQSLDQGLQFLIQYYNGEERAKGNILERFSAQQFPDLHSELNLSSLELGDSALYFCASSAFEINYGYTFGSGTRLTVV.

The chain couples TRBV18 to TRBJ2-1; unclear D gene. CDR3 length: 15 residues. CDR1 and CDR2 (germline): KGHSH, LQKENI. The germline V and J ends were trimmed by 1 base and 5 bases, with 12 bases remaining between them. The CDR3 nucleotides are TGTGCCAGCTCACCACAGGCAAGTCCTAACAATGAGCAGTTCTTC. Amino acids: CASSPQASPNNEQFF. Variable domain in full (rest from reference TRBV18 and TRBJ2-1): NAGVMQNPRHLVRRRGQEARLRCSPMKGHSHVYWYRQLPEEGLKFMVYLQKENIIDESGMPKERFSAEFPKEGPSILRIQQVVRGDSAAYFCASSPQASPNNEQFFGPGTRLTVL.